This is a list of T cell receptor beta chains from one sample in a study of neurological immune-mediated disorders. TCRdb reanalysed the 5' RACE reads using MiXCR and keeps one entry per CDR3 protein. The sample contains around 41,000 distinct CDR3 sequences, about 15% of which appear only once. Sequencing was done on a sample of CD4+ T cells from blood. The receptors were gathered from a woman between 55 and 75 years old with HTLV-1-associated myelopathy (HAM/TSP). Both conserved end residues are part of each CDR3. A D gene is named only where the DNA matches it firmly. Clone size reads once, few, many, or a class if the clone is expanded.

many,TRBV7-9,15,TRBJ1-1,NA,CASSFLSGPGTEAFF,TGTGCCAGCAGCTTCCTCTCCGGGCCAGGCACTGAAGCTTTCTTT
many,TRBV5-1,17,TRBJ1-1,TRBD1,CASSPTGAQWENTEAFF,TGCGCCAGCAGCCCAACAGGGGCCCAATGGGAGAACACTGAAGCTTTCTTT
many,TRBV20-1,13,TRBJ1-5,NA,CSAWAGDNQPQHF,TGCAGTGCTTGGGCGGGGGATAATCAGCCCCAGCATTTT
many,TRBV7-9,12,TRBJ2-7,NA,CASSSQGFEQYF,TGTGCCAGCAGCTCACAGGGATTCGAGCAGTACTTC
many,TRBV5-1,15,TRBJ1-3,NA,CASKAQGTPGNTIYF,TGCGCCAGCAAAGCCCAAGGGACACCTGGAAACACCATATATTTT
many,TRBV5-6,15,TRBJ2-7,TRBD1,CASSRGTGRDYEQYF,TGTGCCAGCTCTAGGGGGACAGGGAGAGACTACGAGCAGTACTTC
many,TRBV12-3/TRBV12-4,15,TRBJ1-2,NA,CASSPGTGRGYGYTF,TGTGCCAGCAGTCCCGGGACCGGGCGTGGCTATGGCTACACCTTC
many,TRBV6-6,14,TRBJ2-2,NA,CASSFLQGAGELFF,TGTGCCAGCAGTTTCTTACAGGGTGCCGGGGAGCTGTTTTTT
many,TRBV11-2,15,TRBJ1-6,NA,CASSFRGRNNSPLHF,TGTGCCAGCAGCTTTAGGGGACGGAATAATTCACCCCTCCACTTT
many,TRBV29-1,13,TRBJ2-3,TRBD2,CSVEAGGMDTQYF,TGCAGCGTTGAGGCGGGGGGCATGGATACGCAGTATTTT